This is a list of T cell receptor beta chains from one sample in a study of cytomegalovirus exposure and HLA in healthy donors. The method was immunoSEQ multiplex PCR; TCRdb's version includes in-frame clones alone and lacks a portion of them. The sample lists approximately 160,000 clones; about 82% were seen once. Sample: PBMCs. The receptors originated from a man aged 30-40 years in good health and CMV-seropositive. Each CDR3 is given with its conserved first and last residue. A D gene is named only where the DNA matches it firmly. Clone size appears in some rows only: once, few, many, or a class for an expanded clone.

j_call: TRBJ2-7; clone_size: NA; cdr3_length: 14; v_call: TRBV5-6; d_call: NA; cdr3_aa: CASSLPGEDYEQYF; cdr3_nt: TGTGCCAGCAGCCTCCCCGGGGAAGACTACGAGCAGTACTTC
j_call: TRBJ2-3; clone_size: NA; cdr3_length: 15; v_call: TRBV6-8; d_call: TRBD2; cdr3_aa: CASSYTSGITDTQYF; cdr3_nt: TGTGCCAGCAGTTACACTAGCGGGATCACAGATACGCAGTATTTT
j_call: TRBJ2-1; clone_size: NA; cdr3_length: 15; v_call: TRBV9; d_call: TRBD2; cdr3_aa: CASSASGGPYNEQFF; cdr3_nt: TGTGCCAGCAGCGCTAGCGGGGGGCCCTACAATGAGCAGTTCTTC
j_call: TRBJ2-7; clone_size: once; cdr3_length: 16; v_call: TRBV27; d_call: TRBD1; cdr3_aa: CASSLGRGTGGYEQYF; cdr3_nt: TGTGCCAGCAGTTTAGGGAGGGGGACAGGGGGATACGAGCAGTACTTC
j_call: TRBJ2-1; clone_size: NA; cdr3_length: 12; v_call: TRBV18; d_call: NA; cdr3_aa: CASSPRPREQFF; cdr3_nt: TGTGCCAGCTCACCACGACCGCGGGAGCAGTTCTTC
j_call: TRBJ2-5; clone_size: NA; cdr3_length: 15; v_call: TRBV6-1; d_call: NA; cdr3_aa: CASSDPPHSQETQYF; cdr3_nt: TGTGCCAGCAGTGACCCCCCCCACTCCCAAGAGACCCAGTACTTC
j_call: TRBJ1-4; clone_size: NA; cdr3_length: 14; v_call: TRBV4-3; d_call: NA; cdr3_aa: CASSPMGGYEKLFF; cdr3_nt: TGCGCCAGCAGCCCGATGGGAGGTTATGAAAAACTGTTTTTT
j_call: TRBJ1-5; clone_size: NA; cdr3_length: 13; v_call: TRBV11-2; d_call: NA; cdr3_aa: CASSFLPDQPQHF; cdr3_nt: TGTGCCAGCAGCTTCCTTCCCGATCAGCCCCAGCATTTT
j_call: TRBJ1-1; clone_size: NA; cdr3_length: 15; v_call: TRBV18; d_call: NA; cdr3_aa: CASSPEGGLNTEAFF; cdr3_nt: TGTGCCAGCTCACCAGAAGGGGGACTGAACACTGAAGCTTTCTTT
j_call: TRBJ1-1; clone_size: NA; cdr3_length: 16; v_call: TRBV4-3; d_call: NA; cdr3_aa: CASSQDLGGFLTEAFF; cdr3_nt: TGCGCCAGCAGCCAAGATTTGGGAGGATTTCTCACTGAAGCTTTCTTT
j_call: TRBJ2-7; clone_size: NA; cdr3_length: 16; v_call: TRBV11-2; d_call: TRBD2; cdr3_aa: CASSLVAGTTKLEQYF; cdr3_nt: TGTGCCAGCAGCTTAGTTGCCGGGACTACCAAGCTCGAGCAGTACTTC
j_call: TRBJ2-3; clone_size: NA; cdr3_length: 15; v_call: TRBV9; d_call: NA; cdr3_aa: CASSGRTFTTDTQYF; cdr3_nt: TGTGCCAGCAGCGGGAGGACTTTTACCACAGATACGCAGTATTTT
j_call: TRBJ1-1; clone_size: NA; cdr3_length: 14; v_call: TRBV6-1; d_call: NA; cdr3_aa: CASSELGGNTEAFF; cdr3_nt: TGTGCCAGCAGTGAATTGGGAGGAAACACTGAAGCTTTCTTT
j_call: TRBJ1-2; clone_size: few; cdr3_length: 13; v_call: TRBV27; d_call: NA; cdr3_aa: CASSLVANYGYTF; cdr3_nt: TGTGCCAGCAGTTTGGTAGCTAACTATGGCTACACCTTC
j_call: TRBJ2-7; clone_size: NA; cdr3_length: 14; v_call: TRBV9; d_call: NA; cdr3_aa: CASSVRAGNAEQYF; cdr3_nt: TGTGCCAGCAGCGTTCGGGCCGGGAATGCGGAGCAGTACTTC
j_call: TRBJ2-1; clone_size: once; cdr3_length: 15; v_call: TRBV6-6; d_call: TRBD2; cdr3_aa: CASSYELAGYNEQFF; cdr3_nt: TGTGCCAGCAGTTACGAACTAGCGGGGTACAATGAGCAGTTCTTC
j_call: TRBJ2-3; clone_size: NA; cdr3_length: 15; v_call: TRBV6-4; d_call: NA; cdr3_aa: CASSDGTYSTDTQYF; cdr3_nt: TGTGCCAGCAGTGATGGGACATATTCCACAGATACGCAGTATTTT
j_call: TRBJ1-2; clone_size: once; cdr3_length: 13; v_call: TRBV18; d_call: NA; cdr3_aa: CASSPPPVNGYTF; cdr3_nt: TGTGCCAGCTCACCACCGCCAGTCAATGGCTACACCTTC
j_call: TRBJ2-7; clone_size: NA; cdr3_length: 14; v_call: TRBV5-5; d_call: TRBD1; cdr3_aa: CASSRRDRAYEQYF; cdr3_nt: TGTGCCAGCAGCCGAAGGGACAGGGCCTACGAGCAGTACTTC
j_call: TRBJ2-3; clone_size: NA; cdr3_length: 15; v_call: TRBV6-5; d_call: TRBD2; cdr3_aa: CASRMLAGITDTQYF; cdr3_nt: TGTGCCAGCAGGATGCTAGCGGGGATCACAGATACGCAGTATTTT
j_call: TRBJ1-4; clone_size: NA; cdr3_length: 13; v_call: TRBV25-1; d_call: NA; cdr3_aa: CASSEFLNEKLFF; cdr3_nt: TGTGCCAGCAGTGAATTTCTTAATGAAAAACTGTTTTTT
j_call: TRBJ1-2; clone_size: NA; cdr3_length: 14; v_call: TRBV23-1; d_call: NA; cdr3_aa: CARMTGEGVYGYTF; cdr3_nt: TGCGCCAGGATGACAGGTGAGGGCGTCTATGGCTACACCTTC
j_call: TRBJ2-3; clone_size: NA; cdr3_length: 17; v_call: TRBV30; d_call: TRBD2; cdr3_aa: CAWGGLAGGLSTDTQYF; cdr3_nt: TGTGCCTGGGGGGGACTAGCGGGGGGGCTGAGCACAGATACGCAGTATTTT
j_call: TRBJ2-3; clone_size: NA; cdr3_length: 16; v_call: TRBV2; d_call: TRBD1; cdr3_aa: CASSNSGTGGTDTQYF; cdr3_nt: TGTGCCAGCAGCAACTCCGGGACAGGGGGTACAGATACGCAGTATTTT
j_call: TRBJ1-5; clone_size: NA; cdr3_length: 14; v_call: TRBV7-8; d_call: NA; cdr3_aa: CASSWGVGNQPQHF; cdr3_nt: TGTGCCAGCAGCTGGGGGGTTGGCAATCAGCCCCAGCATTTT
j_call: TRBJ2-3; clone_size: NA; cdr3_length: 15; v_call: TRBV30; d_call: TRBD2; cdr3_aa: CAWSLPGGLADTQYF; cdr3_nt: TGTGCCTGGAGTCTGCCGGGGGGGCTTGCAGATACGCAGTATTTT
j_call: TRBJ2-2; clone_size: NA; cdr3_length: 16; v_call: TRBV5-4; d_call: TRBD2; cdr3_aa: CASSLAGGAVAGELFF; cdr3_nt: TGTGCCAGCAGCTTGGCCGGGGGGGCAGTCGCCGGGGAGCTGTTTTTT
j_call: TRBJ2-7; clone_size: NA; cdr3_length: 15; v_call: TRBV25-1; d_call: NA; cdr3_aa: CASGRGDTGRYEQYF; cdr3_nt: TGTGCCAGCGGCCGGGGAGATACAGGGAGATACGAGCAGTACTTC
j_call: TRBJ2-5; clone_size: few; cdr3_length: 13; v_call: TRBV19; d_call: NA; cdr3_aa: CASSWTSQETQYF; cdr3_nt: TGTGCCAGTAGTTGGACTTCCCAAGAGACCCAGTACTTC
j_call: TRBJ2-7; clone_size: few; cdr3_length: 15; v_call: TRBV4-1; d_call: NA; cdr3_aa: CASSQEVGSSYEQYF; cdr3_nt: TGCGCCAGCAGCCAAGAGGTGGGGAGCTCCTACGAGCAGTACTTC
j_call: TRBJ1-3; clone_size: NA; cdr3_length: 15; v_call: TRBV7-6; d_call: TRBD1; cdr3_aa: CASSPGTASGNTIYF; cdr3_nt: TGTGCCAGCAGCCCAGGGACAGCCTCTGGAAACACCATATATTTT
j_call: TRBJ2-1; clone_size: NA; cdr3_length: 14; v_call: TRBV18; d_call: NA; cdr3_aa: CASSPQGAYNEQFF; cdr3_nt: TGTGCCAGCTCACCACAGGGGGCCTACAATGAGCAGTTCTTC
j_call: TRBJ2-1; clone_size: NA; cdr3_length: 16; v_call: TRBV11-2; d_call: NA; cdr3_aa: CASSSPGNPVYNEQFF; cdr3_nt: TGTGCCAGCAGCTCTCCCGGGAACCCAGTTTACAATGAGCAGTTCTTC
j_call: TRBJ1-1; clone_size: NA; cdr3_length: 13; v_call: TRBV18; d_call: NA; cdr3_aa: CASSGGGVSEAFF; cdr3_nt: TGTGCCAGCTCCGGCGGGGGAGTCTCTGAAGCTTTCTTT
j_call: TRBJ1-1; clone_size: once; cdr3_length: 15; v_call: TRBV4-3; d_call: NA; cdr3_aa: CASSQDWGTGTEAFF; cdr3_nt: TGCGCCAGCAGCCAAGATTGGGGAACGGGAACTGAAGCTTTCTTT
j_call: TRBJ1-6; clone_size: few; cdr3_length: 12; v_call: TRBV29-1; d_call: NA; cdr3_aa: CSVRNEDSPLHF; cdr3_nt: TGCAGCGTAAGAAATGAGGATTCACCCCTCCACTTT
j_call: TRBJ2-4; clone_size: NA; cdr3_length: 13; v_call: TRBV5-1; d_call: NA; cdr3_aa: CASSITGDHIQYF; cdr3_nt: TGCGCCAGCAGCATAACGGGGGATCACATTCAGTACTTC
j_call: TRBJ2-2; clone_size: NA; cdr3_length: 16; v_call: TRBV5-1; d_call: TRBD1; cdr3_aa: CASSLKGTGGGGELFF; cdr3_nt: TGCGCCAGCAGCTTGAAAGGGACAGGGGGCGGCGGGGAGCTGTTTTTT
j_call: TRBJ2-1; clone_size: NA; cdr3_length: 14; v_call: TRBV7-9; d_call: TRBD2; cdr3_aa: CASSLGGGANEQFF; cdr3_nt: TGTGCCAGCAGCTTGGGCGGGGGGGCGAATGAGCAGTTCTTC
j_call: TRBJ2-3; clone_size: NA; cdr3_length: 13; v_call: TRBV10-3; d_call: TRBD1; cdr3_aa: CAISGGTADTQYF; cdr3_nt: TGTGCCATCAGTGGTGGGACAGCCGATACGCAGTATTTT
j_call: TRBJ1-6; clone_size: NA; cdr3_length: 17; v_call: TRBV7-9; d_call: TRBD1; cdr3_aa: CASSAPGTGGPNSPLHF; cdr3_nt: TGTGCCAGCAGCGCACCCGGGACAGGGGGCCCGAATTCACCCCTCCACTTT